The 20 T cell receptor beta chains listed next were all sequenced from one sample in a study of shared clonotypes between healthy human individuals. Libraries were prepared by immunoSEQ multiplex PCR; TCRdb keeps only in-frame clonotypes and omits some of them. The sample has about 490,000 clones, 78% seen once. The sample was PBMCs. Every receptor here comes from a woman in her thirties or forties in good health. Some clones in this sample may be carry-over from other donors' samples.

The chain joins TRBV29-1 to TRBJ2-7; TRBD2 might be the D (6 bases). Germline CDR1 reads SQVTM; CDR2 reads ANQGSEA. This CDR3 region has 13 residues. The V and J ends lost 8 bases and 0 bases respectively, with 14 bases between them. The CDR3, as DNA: TGCAGCACGATGCGGGGTAGCTCCTACGAGCAGTACTTC. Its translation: CSTMRGSSYEQYF.

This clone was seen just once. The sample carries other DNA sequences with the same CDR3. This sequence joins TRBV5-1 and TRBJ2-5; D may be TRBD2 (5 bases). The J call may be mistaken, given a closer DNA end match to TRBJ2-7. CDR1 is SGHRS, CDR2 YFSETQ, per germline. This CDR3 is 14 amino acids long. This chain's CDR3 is CASSLVGSSYEQYF. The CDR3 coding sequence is TGCGCCAGCAGCTTGGTGGGGAGCTCCTACGAGCAGTACTTC.

CDR3 sequence: CASSIVTGENIQYF. The CDR3 DNA follows: TGTGCCAGTAGTATAGTTACAGGGGAAAACATTCAGTACTTC. The chain uses TRBV19 and TRBJ2-4; TRBD1 aligns across 7 bases. The CDR3 is made up of 14 amino acids. CDR1 is LNHDA, CDR2 SQIVND, per germline (reference sequence). V trimming: 1 base; J trimming: 5 bases; junction bases outside the gene matches: 2.

The CDR3, as DNA: TGTGCCAGCTCCCTGAACGATGAGCAGTTCTTC. Translated, it gives CASSLNDEQFF. This chain connects TRBV25-1 to TRBJ2-1; no clear D. V lost 8 bases, J lost 8 bases, and 10 bases lay in between. The CDR3 has 11 amino acids. Germline CDR1 and CDR2: MGHDK and SYGVNS.

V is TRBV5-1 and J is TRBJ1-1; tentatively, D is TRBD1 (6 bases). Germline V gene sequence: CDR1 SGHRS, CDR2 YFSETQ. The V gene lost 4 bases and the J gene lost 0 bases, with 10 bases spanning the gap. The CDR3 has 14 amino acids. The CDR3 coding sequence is TGCGCCAGCAGCCCCAGGGGTATGAACACTGAAGCTTTCTTT. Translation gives CASSPRGMNTEAFF.

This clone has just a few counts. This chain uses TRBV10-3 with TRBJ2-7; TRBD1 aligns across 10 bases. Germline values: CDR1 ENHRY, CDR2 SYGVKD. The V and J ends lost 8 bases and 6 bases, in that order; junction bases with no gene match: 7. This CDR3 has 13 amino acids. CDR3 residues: CAIQGTGVGEQYF. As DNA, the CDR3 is TGTGCCATCCAAGGGACAGGGGTCGGCGAGCAGTACTTC.

CDR3 sequence: CASSLERGQPDTQYF. DNA for the CDR3: TGTGCCAGCAGTTTAGAGCGGGGCCAGCCAGATACGCAGTATTTT. The chain recombines TRBV28 with TRBJ2-3, with TRBD2 matching 7 bases. The ends lost 2 bases at V and 4 bases at J; junction bases unmatched: 6. CDR1 and CDR2 (germline): MDHEN, SYDVKM. CDR3 size: 15 residues. Supplemented by reference TRBV28 and TRBJ2-3, the full variable domain reads DVKVTQSSRYLVKRTGEKVFLECVQDMDHENMFWYRQDPGLGLRLIYFSYDVKMKEKGDIPEGYSVSREKKERFSLILESASTNQTSMYLCASSLERGQPDTQYFGPGTRLTVL.

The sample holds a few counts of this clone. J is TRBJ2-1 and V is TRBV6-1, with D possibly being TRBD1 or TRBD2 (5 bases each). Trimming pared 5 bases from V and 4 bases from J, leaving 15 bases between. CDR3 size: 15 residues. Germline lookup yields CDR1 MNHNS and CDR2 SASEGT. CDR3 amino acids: CASSKTGTLYNEQFF. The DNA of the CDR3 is TGTGCCAGCAGTAAAACCGGGACCCTTTACAATGAGCAGTTCTTC.

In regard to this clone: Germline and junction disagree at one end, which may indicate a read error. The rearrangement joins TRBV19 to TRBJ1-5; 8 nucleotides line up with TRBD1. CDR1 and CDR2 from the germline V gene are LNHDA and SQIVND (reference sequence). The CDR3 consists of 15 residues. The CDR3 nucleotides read TGTGCCGGTAGTACCCCGGACAGGGACAATCAGCCCCAGCATTTT. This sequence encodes CAGSTPDRDNQPQHF.

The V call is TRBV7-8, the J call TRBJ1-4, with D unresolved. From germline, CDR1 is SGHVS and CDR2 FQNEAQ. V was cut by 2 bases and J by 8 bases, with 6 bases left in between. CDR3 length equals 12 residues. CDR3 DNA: TGTGCCAGCAGCTTATGGAGGGAAAAACTGTTTTTT. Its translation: CASSLWREKLFF.

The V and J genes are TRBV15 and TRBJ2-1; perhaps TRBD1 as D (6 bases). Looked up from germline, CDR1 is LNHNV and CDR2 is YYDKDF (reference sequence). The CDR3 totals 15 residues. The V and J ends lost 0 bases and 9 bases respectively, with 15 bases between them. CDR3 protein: CATSRDRQVSFEQFF. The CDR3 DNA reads TGTGCCACCAGCAGAGATCGACAGGTCAGCTTTGAGCAGTTCTTC.

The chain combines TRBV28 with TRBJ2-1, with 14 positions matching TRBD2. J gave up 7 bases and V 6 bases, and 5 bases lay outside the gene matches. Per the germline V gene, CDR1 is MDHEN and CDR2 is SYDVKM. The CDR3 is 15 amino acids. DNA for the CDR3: TGTGCCAGCAGGAGACTAGCGGGAGGGCTAAATGAGCAGTTCTTC. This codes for CASRRLAGGLNEQFF.

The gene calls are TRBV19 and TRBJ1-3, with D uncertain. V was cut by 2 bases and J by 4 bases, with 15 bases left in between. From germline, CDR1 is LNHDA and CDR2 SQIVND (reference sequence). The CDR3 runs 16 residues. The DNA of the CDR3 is TGTGCCAGTAGTATATCCTCCGGGAACAACGGAAACACCATATATTTT. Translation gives CASSISSGNNGNTIYF.

CDR3 sequence (DNA): TGTGCCAGCTCACCAGCAGGGAGTAAGGAAAAACTGTTTTTT. It yields the protein CASSPAGSKEKLFF. This chain connects TRBV18 to TRBJ1-4; possibly TRBD1 for D (5 bases). V was trimmed by 2 bases and J by 8 bases, leaving 12 bases between them. CDR3 length: 14 amino acids. CDR1 is KGHSH and CDR2 is LQKENI in the germline V gene.

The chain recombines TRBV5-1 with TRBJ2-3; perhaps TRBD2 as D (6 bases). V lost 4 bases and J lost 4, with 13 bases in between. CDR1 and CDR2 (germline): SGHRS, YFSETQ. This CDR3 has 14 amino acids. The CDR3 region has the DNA TGCGCCAGCAGCCGGGACTCCGTGGCAGATACGCAGTATTTT. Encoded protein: CASSRDSVADTQYF.

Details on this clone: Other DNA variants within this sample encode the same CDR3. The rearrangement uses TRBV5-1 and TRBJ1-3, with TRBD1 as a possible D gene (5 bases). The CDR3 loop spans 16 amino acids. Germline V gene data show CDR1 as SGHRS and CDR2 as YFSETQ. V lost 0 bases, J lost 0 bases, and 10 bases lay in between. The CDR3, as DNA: TGCGCCAGCAGCTTGGTAGGGGAGAGCTCTGGAAACACCATATATTTT. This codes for CASSLVGESSGNTIYF.

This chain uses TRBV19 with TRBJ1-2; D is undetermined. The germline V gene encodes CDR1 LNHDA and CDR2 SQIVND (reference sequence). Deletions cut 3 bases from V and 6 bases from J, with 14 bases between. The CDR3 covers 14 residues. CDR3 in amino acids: CASSIAGGANGYTF. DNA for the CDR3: TGTGCCAGTAGTATCGCCGGTGGAGCTAATGGCTACACCTTC.

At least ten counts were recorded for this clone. In nucleotides, the CDR3 is TGTGCCAGCAGCTCAACTAGGGGGTACCAAGAGACCCAGTACTTC. Protein product: CASSSTRGYQETQYF. The chain carries TRBV5-6 and TRBJ2-5, with a tentative D call TRBD1 (6 bases). V shed 3 bases and J shed 0 bases, with 12 bases lying between them. The CDR3 sequence is 15 residues long. The V gene's germline CDR1 is SGHDT and CDR2 YYEEEE.

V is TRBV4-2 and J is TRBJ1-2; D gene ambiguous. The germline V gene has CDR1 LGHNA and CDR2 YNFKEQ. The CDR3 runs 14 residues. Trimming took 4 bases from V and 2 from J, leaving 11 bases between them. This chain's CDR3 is CASSPRTENYGYTF. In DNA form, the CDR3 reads TGTGCCAGCAGCCCAAGGACCGAAAACTATGGCTACACCTTC.

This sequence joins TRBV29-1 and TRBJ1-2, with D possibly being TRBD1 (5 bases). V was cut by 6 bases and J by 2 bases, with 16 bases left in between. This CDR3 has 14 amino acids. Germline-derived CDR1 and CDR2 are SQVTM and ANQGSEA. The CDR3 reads CSVLGAGTNYGYTF. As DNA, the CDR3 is TGCAGCGTCCTCGGGGCGGGCACGAACTATGGCTACACCTTC.